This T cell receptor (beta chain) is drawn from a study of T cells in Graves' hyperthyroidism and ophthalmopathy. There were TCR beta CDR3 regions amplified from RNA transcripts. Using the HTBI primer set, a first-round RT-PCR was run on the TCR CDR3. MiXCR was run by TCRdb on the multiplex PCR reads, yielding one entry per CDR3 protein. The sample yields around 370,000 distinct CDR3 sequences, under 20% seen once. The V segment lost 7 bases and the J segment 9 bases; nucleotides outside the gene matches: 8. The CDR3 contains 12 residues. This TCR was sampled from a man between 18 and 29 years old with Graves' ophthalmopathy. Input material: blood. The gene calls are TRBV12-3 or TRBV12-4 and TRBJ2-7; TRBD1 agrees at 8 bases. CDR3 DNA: TGTGCCAGCACCGCTGGGGGGACAGGGCAGTACTTC. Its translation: CASTAGGTGQYF.